In this sample, the clone carrying this T cell receptor (beta chain) turned up once. Its antigen is currently unknown. At one end, the junction sequence differs from germline, possibly due to a read error. The CDR3 has 16 amino acids. Germline V gene lookup returns CDR1 LGHDT and CDR2 YNNKEL (reference sequence). The data belong to a study of response to subunit inactivated influenza vaccine. Study-level points and caveats: Authors suggested that a seasonal influenza vaccination recruits few new T cells each time.

One entry per CDR3 protein, called by TCRdb with MiXCR from the RT-PCR reads. Among fewer than 200,000 distinct CDR3 sequences listed, approximately 9.2% were seen once. The TCR originated in a man aged 50-60 years who received an inactivated influenza vaccine. The J gene is TRBJ2-1, the V gene TRBV3-1; D is ambiguous. Material: non-naive T cells sorted from PBMCs, obtained on the day of vaccination. The CDR3: CASTQRVLLWTNEQFF. The CDR3 region has the DNA TGTGCCAGCACCCAAAGGGTACTTCTATGGACCAATGAGCAGTTCTTC.